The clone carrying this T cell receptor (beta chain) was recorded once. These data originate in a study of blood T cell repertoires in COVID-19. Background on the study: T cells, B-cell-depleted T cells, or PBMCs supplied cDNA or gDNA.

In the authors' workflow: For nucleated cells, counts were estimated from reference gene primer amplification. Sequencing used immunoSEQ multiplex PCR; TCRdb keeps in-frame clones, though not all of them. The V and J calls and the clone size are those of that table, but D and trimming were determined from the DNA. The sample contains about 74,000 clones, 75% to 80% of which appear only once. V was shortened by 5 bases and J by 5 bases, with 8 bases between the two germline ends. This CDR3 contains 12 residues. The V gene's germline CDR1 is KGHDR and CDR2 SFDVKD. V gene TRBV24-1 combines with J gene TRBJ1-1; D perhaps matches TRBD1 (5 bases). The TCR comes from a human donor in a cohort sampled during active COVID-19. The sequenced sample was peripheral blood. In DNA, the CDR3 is TGTGCCACCAGTGGGGGGGATACTGAAGCTTTCTTT. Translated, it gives CATSGGDTEAFF.